The clone carrying this T cell receptor beta chain appeared many times. This sample's time point: longitudinal time-point 2. The source of the sample is a study of neurological immune-mediated disorders. Using its own MiXCR run on the 5' RACE reads, TCRdb lists one record per CDR3 protein. Here the sample spans 70,000 to 90,000 distinct CDR3 sequences, nearly 6% being singletons. The CDR3 has 12 residues. V lost 7 bases and J lost 8, with 15 bases in between. Germline CDR1 reads SQVTM; CDR2 reads ANQGSEA. The chain couples TRBV29-1 to TRBJ2-1, with D possibly being TRBD2 (6 bases). The sequence derives from a woman aged 60-75 years with multiple sclerosis. The sample consisted of PBMCs. DNA for the CDR3: TGCAGCGGTACTACCTCGGGGGATGAGCAGTTCTTC. It is translated as CSGTTSGDEQFF.